Only a few counts were recorded for the clone carrying this T cell receptor beta chain. Building the TCR beta libraries relied on iRepertoire HTBI primers, and CDR3 regions underwent Arm-PCR. Using its own MiXCR run on the multiplex PCR reads, TCRdb lists one record per CDR3 protein. The table lists about 310,000 distinct CDR3 sequences, 20% to 25% of them singletons, with just over 55% in the top ten. This record belongs to a study of regulatory T cells in long-lasting Graves disease. The CDR3 has 14 residues. V trimming: 5 bases; J trimming: 2 bases; junction bases outside the gene matches: 5. Germline loops: CDR1 LNHDA, CDR2 SQIVND (reference sequence). Time point given: persistent/refractory GD, antithyroid drugs over 5 years with positive TRAb. Following extraction of RNA from PBMCs, that RNA was used to make the TCR library.

This TCR was recovered from a female donor with Graves disease. The sample was peripheral blood mononuclear cells (PBMCs), taken when the disease was refractory, from a patient treated with antithyroid drugs. This chain connects TRBV19 to TRBJ1-1, with 7 bases lining up with TRBD1. CDR3: CASSRDRENTEAFF. CDR3 DNA: TGTGCCAGTAGTCGAGACAGGGAAAACACTGAAGCTTTCTTT.